One and the same sample provided the 28 T cell receptor beta chains below, sequenced in a study of control samples from healthy donors and cancer patients. The assay was immunoSEQ multiplex PCR, and TCRdb's table has in-frame clones only and misses some. Of 200,000 to 250,000 clones in the sample, roughly 94% are singletons; the top ten hold approximately 1.5%. Input material: blood. The origin of the receptors is a man in his fifties in good health.

The count of this clone is one. The chain couples TRBV7-9 to TRBJ1-2; no reliable D call. CDR1 is SEHNR and CDR2 is FQNEAQ in the germline V gene (reference sequence). V lost 3 bases and J lost 4, with 15 bases in between. There are 15 residues in the CDR3. CDR3 sequence reads: CASSFITSPGYGYTF. The CDR3 DNA is TGTGCCAGCAGCTTTATCACAAGCCCTGGCTATGGCTACACCTTC.

Here the CDR3 reads CASSAPWGEAAFF. The CDR3 nucleotides are TGTGCCAGCAGCGCGCCCTGGGGGGAGGCAGCTTTCTTT. The chain links TRBV9 to TRBJ1-1; D is perhaps TRBD1 (5 bases). The CDR3 loop spans 13 amino acids. Germline loops: CDR1 SGDLS, CDR2 YYNGEE. V dropped 3 bases and J dropped 10 bases, with 16 bases sitting between them.

This clone is a singleton in its sample. The J gene is TRBJ1-1, the V gene TRBV2; D remains unclear. Per the germline V gene, CDR1 is SNHLY and CDR2 is FYNNEI. This CDR3 is 13 amino acids long. Trimming took 7 bases from V and 5 from J, leaving 14 bases between them. In DNA form, the CDR3 reads TGTGCCAGCAACCAGGCTGGGCGGACTGAAGCTTTCTTT. This codes for CASNQAGRTEAFF.

This chain uses TRBV30 with TRBJ1-2; D remains ambiguous. CDR3 length equals 10 residues. The V and J ends lost 3 bases and 8 bases respectively, with 7 bases between them. The V gene's germline CDR1 is GTSNPN and CDR2 SVGIG (reference sequence). The CDR3 loop reads CAWRLEGYTF. In nucleotides, the CDR3 is TGTGCCTGGAGACTGGAGGGCTACACCTTC.

The gene calls are TRBV6-2 or TRBV6-3 and TRBJ1-1; TRBD1 might be the D (6 bases). CDR1 is MNHEY, CDR2 SVGEGT, per germline. The CDR3 extends over 14 amino acids. Between the trimmed V and J ends, which lost 0 bases and 7 bases, there was a span of 12 bases. The CDR3 loop is CASSYSKGGSEAFF. For the CDR3, the DNA is TGTGCCAGCAGTTACTCGAAAGGGGGTAGTGAAGCTTTCTTT.

V is TRBV6-5 and J is TRBJ1-2, with 10 bases identical to TRBD1. J gave up 4 bases and V 4 bases, and 6 bases lay outside the gene matches. CDR1 and CDR2 from the germline V gene are MNHEY and SVGAGI. The CDR3 contains 15 residues. CDR3 bases: TGTGCCAGCAGTTCCCCGACAGGGGGCGGCTATGGCTACACCTTC. It translates to CASSSPTGGGYGYTF.

The V and J genes are TRBV2 and TRBJ1-1; unclear D gene. The CDR3 runs to 12 residues. Germline assignment: CDR1 SNHLY and CDR2 FYNNEI. V lost 6 bases to trimming and J lost 8 bases, with 13 bases between them. As DNA, the CDR3 is TGTGCCAGCAGACAGTCCGGTTGGGAAGCTTTCTTT. This codes for CASRQSGWEAFF.

The rearrangement joins TRBV3-1 (or the pseudogene TRBV3-2) to TRBJ1-3; 11 nucleotides agree with TRBD1. The CDR3 has 14 residues. Germline CDR1 reads LGHDT; CDR2 reads YNNKEL (reference sequence). The ends lost 4 bases at V and 7 bases at J; junction bases unmatched: 3. In DNA, the CDR3 is TGTGCCAGCAGCCTCGGGACAGGGGGGAACACCATATATTTT. It encodes CASSLGTGGNTIYF.

The CDR3 DNA reads TGTGCCAGCAGTAACACAGGTTTCCACGAGCAGTACGTC. Translation: CASSNTGFHEQYV. The chain couples TRBV6-2 or TRBV6-3 to TRBJ2-7; TRBD1 is a possible D gene (5 bases). CDR1 and CDR2 (germline): MNHEY, SVGEGT. V was clipped by 5 bases and J by 5 bases, with 13 bases between them. The CDR3 consists of 13 residues.

The chain links TRBV11-2 to TRBJ2-3; 7 nucleotides agree with TRBD2. In germline, CDR1 is SGHAT, CDR2 FQNNGV. The CDR3 sequence is 18 residues long. J gave up 6 bases and V 5 bases, and 20 bases lay outside the gene matches. The CDR3 DNA reads as TGTGCCAGCAGCCCCCTATTATTGCCGGGTAAACTAGCGGATACGCAGTATTTT. It specifies CASSPLLLPGKLADTQYF.

This chain connects TRBV7-9 to TRBJ2-1; 10 positions agree with TRBD2. The CDR3 totals 17 residues. The V gene end was trimmed by 4 bases and the J gene end by 4 bases; junction bases not matched to a gene: 10. Looked up from germline, CDR1 is SEHNR and CDR2 is FQNEAQ (reference sequence). The CDR3 nucleotides read TGTGCCAGCAGCTCTACTAGCGGGGCACCAGCGTACAATGAGCAGTTCTTC. Translation: CASSSTSGAPAYNEQFF.

This chain uses TRBV5-4 with TRBJ1-2; 7 positions match TRBD1. V trimming: 4 bases; J trimming: 4 bases; junction bases outside the gene matches: 13. This CDR3 spans 16 amino acids. Germline CDR1 SGHNT, CDR2 YYREEE (reference sequence). The CDR3 DNA reads TGTGCCAGCAGCATTCCGGACAGGTTCCATAGCTATGGCTACACCTTC. This encodes CASSIPDRFHSYGYTF.

The chain employs TRBV5-1 and TRBJ1-3; no reliable D call. This CDR3 has 14 amino acids. The germline gives CDR1 SGHRS, CDR2 YFSETQ. Trimming took 0 bases from V and 0 from J, leaving 4 bases between them. The CDR3 is CASSLAVSGNTIYF. CDR3 nucleotides: TGCGCCAGCAGCTTGGCGGTCTCTGGAAACACCATATATTTT.

The chain couples TRBV2 to TRBJ2-3; D gene uncertain. Germline V gene lookup returns CDR1 SNHLY and CDR2 FYNNEI. V was shortened by 6 bases and J by 11 bases, with 15 bases between the two germline ends. The CDR3 consists of 12 residues. CDR3 bases: TGTGCCAGCAGGGGTGGCGACCCGAGGCAGTATTTT. This translates into CASRGGDPRQYF.

The CDR3 DNA follows: TGTGCCAGCAGTCTGGCTAGCGGGGCACTCAATGAGCAGTTCTTC. This codes for CASSLASGALNEQFF. V is TRBV7-3 and J is TRBJ2-1, with 9 bases identical to TRBD2. Trimming cost V 6 bases and J 6 bases; bases outside gene matches: 9. Germline CDR1 SGHTA, CDR2 FQGTGA. The CDR3 runs to 15 residues.

The chain links TRBV28 to TRBJ1-1; D is possibly TRBD1 (5 bases). CDR1 and CDR2 (germline): MDHEN, SYDVKM. This CDR3 comprises 13 residues. The V and J ends lost 11 bases and 3 bases respectively, with 16 bases between them. The CDR3 nucleotides read TGTGCCGGCCAGCGGACATCCCACACTGAAGCTTTCTTT. Protein product: CAGQRTSHTEAFF.

V is TRBV28 and J is TRBJ2-3, with unresolved D. V shed 6 bases and J shed 0 bases, with 10 bases lying between them. Germline values: CDR1 MDHEN, CDR2 SYDVKM. This CDR3 is built from 14 residues. The CDR3 DNA reads TGTGCCAGCAGACGGGTTTCGAGCACAGATACGCAGTATTTT. This sequence encodes CASRRVSSTDTQYF.

CDR3: CASSLSGQGYNEQFF. The CDR3 nucleotides are TGCGCCAGCAGCTTGTCAGGACAGGGGTACAATGAGCAGTTCTTC. The V and J genes are TRBV5-1 and TRBJ2-1; 9 nucleotides agree with TRBD1. This CDR3 is 15 amino acids long. CDR1 and CDR2 from the germline V gene are SGHRS and YFSETQ. V dropped 1 base and J dropped 4; count of bases not matched to a gene: 3.

With regard to this clone: The same CDR3 arises from other DNA sequences in this sample as well. V usage is TRBV19 and J usage is TRBJ1-5; TRBD1 aligns across 10 bases. Trimming removed 6 bases from V and 7 bases from J; junction bases left unmatched: 3. From germline, CDR1 is LNHDA and CDR2 SQIVND (reference sequence). This CDR3 is built from 13 residues. CDR3 sequence (DNA): TGTGCCAGTAGCGGGACAGGGGCCCAGCCCCAGCATTTT. This encodes CASSGTGAQPQHF.

This chain joins TRBV2 and TRBJ1-3; TRBD1 might be the D (5 bases). The V end was cut by 4 bases, the J end by 0 bases, with 13 bases between. This CDR3 region has 16 residues. From germline, CDR1 is SNHLY and CDR2 FYNNEI. The CDR3 loop is CASSGTGQYSGNTIYF. The CDR3 coding sequence is TGTGCCAGCAGTGGAACAGGACAATACTCTGGAAACACCATATATTTT.

The V and J genes are TRBV25-1 and TRBJ2-2; 10 nucleotides match TRBD2. This CDR3 spans 15 amino acids. V shed 2 bases, J shed 6 bases, and the junction held 3 bases outside the gene matches. Germline V lookup: CDR1 MGHDK, CDR2 SYGVNS. Here the CDR3 reads CASSESGGAAGELFF. CDR3 DNA sequence: TGTGCCAGCAGTGAAAGCGGGGGGGCAGCCGGGGAGCTGTTTTTT. Full variable domain (missing parts from reference TRBV25-1 and TRBJ2-2): EADIYQTPRYLVIGTGKKITLECSQTMGHDKMYWYQQDPGMELHLIHYSYGVNSTEKGDLSSESTVSRIRTEHFPLTLESARPSHTSQYLCASSESGGAAGELFFGEGSRLTVL.

This clone was found a few times. The chain has TRBV3-1 (or the pseudogene TRBV3-2) and TRBJ2-1; 8 bases line up with TRBD1. The CDR3 is 16 amino acids. Germline assignment: CDR1 LGHDT and CDR2 YNNKEL (reference sequence). J gave up 10 bases and V 4 bases, and 15 bases lay outside the gene matches. CDR3 protein: CASSRIGQGGGQEQFF. The CDR3, as DNA: TGTGCCAGCAGCCGCATAGGACAGGGAGGAGGACAAGAGCAGTTCTTC.

The chain has TRBV6-5 and TRBJ2-7; D is uncertain. The germline V gene has CDR1 MNHEY and CDR2 SVGAGI. The V end lost 7 bases, the J end lost 0 bases, and 13 bases lay between the germline ends. The CDR3 is made up of 14 amino acids. DNA of the CDR3: TGTGCCAGCAAGTCTGAGCAGCTCTCCTACGAGCAGTACGTC. This sequence encodes CASKSEQLSYEQYV.

The CDR3 spells CASSSILNYGYTF. The CDR3 coding sequence is TGTGCCAGCAGCTCAATCCTTAACTATGGCTACACCTTC. The V gene is TRBV7-2, the J gene TRBJ1-2, with unresolved D. CDR3 size: 13 residues. Trimming took 4 bases from V and 1 from J, leaving 7 bases between them. Germline V gives CDR1 SGHTA, CDR2 FQGNSA.

V is TRBV6-6 and J is TRBJ1-6; D is perhaps TRBD1 (5 bases). Germline V lookup: CDR1 MNHNY, CDR2 SVGAGI (reference sequence). Between the trimmed V and J ends, which lost 6 bases and 5 bases, there was a span of 17 bases. This CDR3 spans 16 amino acids. This CDR3 reads CASSFLRQGDNSPLHF. The CDR3 nucleotides are TGTGCCAGCAGCTTTTTACGGCAGGGAGATAATTCACCCCTCCACTTT.

This chain links TRBV2 with TRBJ1-5; D is ambiguous. Trimming cost V 6 bases and J 0 bases, with 6 bases left between them. Germline V CDR1 and CDR2: SNHLY, FYNNEI. This CDR3 has 13 residues. The DNA of the CDR3 is TGTGCCAGCAGAGGGAATAGCAATCAGCCCCAGCATTTT. Amino acids: CASRGNSNQPQHF.

V is TRBV7-2 and J is TRBJ2-7; 7 nucleotides line up with TRBD1. J was trimmed by 0 bases and V by 5 bases; bases with no gene match: 7. Germline V gene lookup returns CDR1 SGHTA and CDR2 FQGNSA. The CDR3 extends over 15 amino acids. The CDR3 bases are TGTGCCAGCAGCCTAAGGGGGACAGCCTCCTACGAGCAGTACTTC. Translating gives CASSLRGTASYEQYF.

V gene TRBV5-4 combines with J gene TRBJ2-7, with 10 bases aligning to TRBD1. Germline loops: CDR1 SGHNT, CDR2 YYREEE (reference sequence). CDR3 length: 15 residues. The V and J ends lost 3 bases and 3 bases, in that order; junction bases with no gene match: 6. The CDR3 DNA sequence: TGTGCCAGCAGCTCGCCGGACAGGGGGGGCTACGAGCAGTACTTC. Residues: CASSSPDRGGYEQYF.